These 28 T cell receptor beta chains originate from one sample sequenced in a study of shared clonotypes between healthy human individuals. Terminally differentiated effector memory CD45RA+ cells were excluded from the naive CD8 cells, which were CD45RO-negative and positively selected for CCR7. Profiled with immunoSEQ multiplex PCR; TCRdb holds only in-frame clones, not every one. The profile shows nearly 2 million clones, 85% to 95% of them singletons. Sequenced material: naive CD8+ T cells sorted from blood. The receptors here all came from a man in his late teens or twenties in good health.

CDR3 in amino acids: CASSVGLGEQYF. The CDR3 region has the DNA TGTGCCAGCAGCGTGGGTCTCGGCGAGCAGTACTTC. This chain links TRBV5-6 with TRBJ2-7; the D is unclear. CDR1 SGHDT and CDR2 YYEEEE come from the germline V gene. V gave up 4 bases and J gave up 6 bases, with 11 bases separating them. The CDR3 totals 12 residues.

This sequence joins TRBV7-9 and TRBJ1-3, with D possibly being TRBD1 (5 bases). Trimming cost V 4 bases and J 6 bases, with 7 bases left between them. Per germline, CDR1 SEHNR and CDR2 FQNEAQ (reference sequence). This CDR3 is built from 12 residues. In DNA form, the CDR3 reads TGTGCCAGCAGCTCGACAGTAAACACCATATATTTT. It specifies CASSSTVNTIYF. Full variable domain (rest looked up from reference TRBV7-9 and TRBJ1-3): DTGVSQNPRHKITKRGQNVTFRCDPISEHNRLYWYRQTLGQGPEFLTYFQNEAQLEKSRLLSDRFSAERPKGSFSTLEIQRTEQGDSAMYLCASSSTVNTIYFGEGSWLTVV.

This chain joins TRBV7-6 and TRBJ2-3; TRBD2 might be the D (5 bases). Trimming cost V 2 bases and J 0 bases, with 12 bases left between them. This CDR3 contains 16 residues. Germline loops: CDR1 SGHVS, CDR2 FNYEAQ. The CDR3 DNA sequence: TGTGCCAGCAGCTTACTTGAAACTAGGAGCACAGATACGCAGTATTTT. Amino acid sequence: CASSLLETRSTDTQYF. The whole variable domain, filled in from reference TRBV7-6 and TRBJ2-3, reads GAGVSQSPRYKVTKRGQDVALRCDPISGHVSLYWYRQALGQGPEFLTYFNYEAQQDKSGLPNDRFSAERPEGSISTLTIQRTEQRDSAMYRCASSLLETRSTDTQYFGPGTRLTVL.

The chain uses TRBV27 and TRBJ1-1; D is perhaps TRBD1 (5 bases). This CDR3 region has 17 residues. Germline CDR1 reads MNHEY; CDR2 reads SMNVEV (reference sequence). The V and J ends lost 5 bases and 4 bases respectively, with 23 bases between them. The CDR3, as DNA: TGTGCCAGCAGTCCTGGACCTGGGTGGGGGATCCGCACTGAAGCTTTCTTT. Translation: CASSPGPGWGIRTEAFF.

The chain couples TRBV19 to TRBJ1-1; D uncertain. The CDR3 runs 13 residues. Germline V gene lookup returns CDR1 LNHDA and CDR2 SQIVND (reference sequence). The V end lost 7 bases, the J end lost 8 bases, and 17 bases lay between the germline ends. CDR3 protein: CASTIYLGEEAFF. CDR3 DNA sequence: TGTGCCAGTACCATCTACTTGGGCGAAGAAGCTTTCTTT.

The V call is TRBV28, the J call TRBJ2-7; no definite D call. The V gene lost 4 bases and the J gene lost 12 bases, with 16 bases spanning the gap. CDR3 length: 12 amino acids. Per the germline V gene, CDR1 is MDHEN and CDR2 is SYDVKM. The DNA for the CDR3 is TGTGCCAGCAGTTCCGACATGGGTGTGCGGTACTTC. Protein sequence: CASSSDMGVRYF. Supplemented by reference TRBV28 and TRBJ2-7, the full variable domain reads DVKVTQSSRYLVKRTGEKVFLECVQDMDHENMFWYRQDPGLGLRLIYFSYDVKMKEKGDIPEGYSVSREKKERFSLILESASTNQTSMYLCASSSDMGVRYFGPGTRLTVT.

This clone came up once. This CDR3 is also generated by other DNA sequences in the sample. The rearrangement links TRBV5-1 to TRBJ1-1; a weak D match, TRBD1 (6 bases). CDR3 length: 13 amino acids. Germline values: CDR1 SGHRS, CDR2 YFSETQ. V shed 4 bases and J shed 0 bases, with 7 bases lying between them. CDR3 in DNA: TGCGCCAGCAGCCCAGGGGTGAACACTGAAGCTTTCTTT. Its protein product is CASSPGVNTEAFF.

V gene TRBV13 combines with J gene TRBJ1-2; 8 bases agree with TRBD1. The CDR3 covers 16 residues. The germline CDR1 and CDR2 sequences are PRHDT and FYEKMQ (reference sequence). V was clipped by 3 bases and J by 1 base; unmatched bases: 7. The DNA of the CDR3 is TGTGCCAGCAGCTTGACAGGGGCCGCTGTTAACTATGGCTACACCTTC. Its translation: CASSLTGAAVNYGYTF.

The chain uses TRBV2 and TRBJ2-3; a weak D match, TRBD2 (5 bases). Trimming left V 3 bases short and J 0 bases short, with 13 bases between. Per germline, CDR1 SNHLY and CDR2 FYNNEI. This CDR3 has 16 amino acids. The CDR3 DNA reads as TGTGCCAGCAGTGATTTTGGGAGCGCTAGCACAGATACGCAGTATTTT. This sequence encodes CASSDFGSASTDTQYF.

The V gene is TRBV9, the J gene TRBJ2-5; D perhaps matches TRBD2 (5 bases). Germline V lookup: CDR1 SGDLS, CDR2 YYNGEE. This CDR3 has 16 residues. The V end lost 0 bases, the J end lost 2 bases, and 14 bases lay between the germline ends. CDR3 DNA sequence: TGTGCCAGCAGCGTAGAAGGTGCGGACTGGCAAGAGACCCAGTACTTC. This translates into CASSVEGADWQETQYF. The complete variable domain, with remaining parts taken from reference TRBV9 and TRBJ2-5, reads DSGVTQTPKHLITATGQRVTLRCSPRSGDLSVYWYQQSLDQGLQFLIQYYNGEERAKGNILERFSAQQFPDLHSELNLSSLELGDSALYFCASSVEGADWQETQYFGPGTRLLVL.

The V call is TRBV27, the J call TRBJ2-7; D call uncertain. V lost 5 bases and J lost 3, with 14 bases in between. This CDR3 spans 14 amino acids. From germline, CDR1 is MNHEY and CDR2 SMNVEV (reference sequence). In DNA, the CDR3 is TGTGCCAGCAGTGCTGTTGACCGGATCTACGAGCAGTACTTC. Translation: CASSAVDRIYEQYF.

This clone has just a few counts. J is TRBJ1-6 and V is TRBV19; D uncertain. CDR1 is LNHDA, CDR2 SQIVND, per germline (reference sequence). The V and J ends lost 3 bases and 4 bases respectively, with 7 bases between them. CDR3 length: 14 amino acids. In nucleotides, the CDR3 is TGTGCCAGTAGTATGTCACAATATAATTCACCCCTCCACTTT. Translating it yields CASSMSQYNSPLHF.

The chain uses TRBV9 and TRBJ1-3, with 8 bases identical to TRBD1. The CDR3 sequence is 16 residues long. The V segment lost 0 bases and the J segment 4 bases; nucleotides outside the gene matches: 6. In germline, CDR1 is SGDLS, CDR2 YYNGEE. The CDR3 loop reads CASSVADREGGNTIYF. For the CDR3, the DNA is TGTGCCAGCAGCGTAGCGGACAGGGAGGGAGGAAACACCATATATTTT. Together with reference TRBV9 and TRBJ1-3, the CDR3 gives the full variable domain: DSGVTQTPKHLITATGQRVTLRCSPRSGDLSVYWYQQSLDQGLQFLIQYYNGEERAKGNILERFSAQQFPDLHSELNLSSLELGDSALYFCASSVADREGGNTIYFGEGSWLTVV.

CDR3 DNA: TGTGCCAGCAGTCCGACAGCAAATCAGCCCCAGCATTTT. Translated, it gives CASSPTANQPQHF. The chain has TRBV27 and TRBJ1-5; D may be TRBD1 (5 bases). There are 13 residues in the CDR3. V was cut by 5 bases and J by 4 bases, with 9 bases left in between. Germline CDR1 MNHEY, CDR2 SMNVEV (reference sequence).

This chain joins TRBV7-2 and TRBJ1-2; 9 nucleotides align to TRBD1. J gave up 4 bases and V 5 bases, and 11 bases lay outside the gene matches. The CDR3 has 16 amino acids. CDR1 and CDR2 from the germline V gene are SGHTA and FQGNSA. The CDR3 protein is CASSAPGTGTLYGYTF. Here the CDR3 DNA reads TGTGCCAGCAGCGCCCCCGGGACAGGGACCCTCTATGGCTACACCTTC.

This rearrangement joins TRBV27 to TRBJ1-2; 7 bases are a match to TRBD1. Germline values: CDR1 MNHEY, CDR2 SMNVEV (reference sequence). V lost 5 bases, J lost 1 base, and 16 bases stayed unmatched. This CDR3 is 18 amino acids long. CDR3 bases: TGTGCCAGCAGTCCCCAGTGGGGAGGGGGCCGCGTTAACTATGGCTACACCTTC. Translating gives CASSPQWGGGRVNYGYTF.

As concerns this clone: This same CDR3 is encoded by further DNA sequences in the sample. The chain employs TRBV5-6 and TRBJ2-7, with TRBD1 as a possible D gene (6 bases). The CDR3 is 13 residues long. Germline lookup yields CDR1 SGHDT and CDR2 YYEEEE. V was pared by 0 bases and J by 2 bases, with 6 bases between. In nucleotides, the CDR3 is TGTGCCAGCAGCTTGGAGGGGGCCTACGAGCAGTACTTC. As protein: CASSLEGAYEQYF.

V and J are TRBV11-2 and TRBJ2-5; weak D call: TRBD1 (6 bases). Trimming took 2 bases from V and 5 from J, leaving 15 bases between them. CDR3 length: 15 amino acids. The germline V gene has CDR1 SGHAT and CDR2 FQNNGV. CDR3 residues: CASSLQSSGAETQYF. CDR3 in DNA: TGTGCCAGCAGCTTACAATCCTCAGGGGCTGAGACCCAGTACTTC.

The rearrangement links TRBV25-1 to TRBJ1-2; D call uncertain. The germline V gene encodes CDR1 MGHDK and CDR2 SYGVNS. The CDR3 runs to 12 residues. The germline V and J ends were trimmed by 4 bases and 4 bases, with 7 bases remaining between them. The CDR3 region has the DNA TGTGCCAGCAGTGGTATATTCTATGGCTACACCTTC. This sequence encodes CASSGIFYGYTF.

The chain has TRBV6-1 and TRBJ2-7, with D maybe TRBD1 (5 bases). V was trimmed by 6 bases and J by 1 base, leaving 10 bases between them. The CDR3 extends over 13 amino acids. Germline lookup yields CDR1 MNHNS and CDR2 SASEGT. CDR3 DNA: TGTGCCAGCAGGCAGGGTGAGTCCTACGAGCAGTACTTC. The encoded protein is CASRQGESYEQYF.

The genes are TRBV29-1 and TRBJ2-7; D tentatively fits TRBD1 or TRBD2 (6 bases each). CDR3 length: 13 residues. Germline loops: CDR1 SQVTM, CDR2 ANQGSEA. V was pared by 6 bases and J by 2 bases, with 14 bases between. CDR3 nucleotides: TGCAGCGTGGCCTCGGGGGCTGCCTACGAGCAGTACTTC. It yields the protein CSVASGAAYEQYF.

The chain has TRBV9 and TRBJ1-2, with TRBD1 matching over 9 bases. Germline loops: CDR1 SGDLS, CDR2 YYNGEE. The CDR3 is 17 residues long. The V gene end was trimmed by 4 bases and the J gene end by 2 bases; junction bases not matched to a gene: 12. The CDR3 DNA is TGTGCCAGCAGCCCTAGGACAGGGGAACGGGGCAACTATGGCTACACCTTC. Translated: CASSPRTGERGNYGYTF.

This sequence joins TRBV6-6 and TRBJ2-7; D is possibly TRBD2 (5 bases). Looked up from germline, CDR1 is MNHNY and CDR2 is SVGAGI (reference sequence). The CDR3 length is 13 residues. Trimming took 4 bases from V and 2 from J, leaving 9 bases between them. This chain's CDR3 is CASSWTGPYEQYF. In DNA form, the CDR3 reads TGTGCCAGCAGTTGGACTGGGCCCTACGAGCAGTACTTC.

J is TRBJ2-1 and V is TRBV27; D could derive from TRBD1 or TRBD2 (5 bases each). Trimming removed 3 bases from V and 9 bases from J, with 9 bases in between. Looked up from germline, CDR1 is MNHEY and CDR2 is SMNVEV (reference sequence). The CDR3 is made up of 12 amino acids. The CDR3 nucleotides are TGTGCCAGCAGTTTCGGGACGGGTGAGCAGTTCTTC. Translation gives CASSFGTGEQFF.

The rearrangement uses TRBV7-9 and TRBJ2-5; perhaps TRBD1 as D (6 bases). Germline V gene data show CDR1 as SEHNR and CDR2 as FQNEAQ (reference sequence). The V gene lost 4 bases and the J gene lost 5 bases, with 17 bases spanning the gap. The CDR3 has 15 residues. The CDR3 is CASSSLLSGVETQYF. The DNA of the CDR3 is TGTGCCAGCAGCTCACTCTTATCAGGGGTTGAGACCCAGTACTTC.

The chain links TRBV7-8 to TRBJ2-7; TRBD2 is a possible D gene (5 bases). Trimming cost V 1 base and J 3 bases, with 13 bases left between them. The CDR3 is 15 residues long. Per germline, CDR1 SGHVS and CDR2 FQNEAQ. CDR3 DNA: TGTGCCAGCAGCTTAGTTCAGCGCGGGTTCTACGAGCAGTACTTC. Protein sequence: CASSLVQRGFYEQYF.

Remarks on this clone: The junction does not match germline at one end; this may be a read error. J is TRBJ2-2 and V is TRBV7-7; TRBD1 agrees at 10 bases. The CDR3 runs to 15 residues. Germline CDR1 and CDR2: SSHAT and FNYEAQ (reference sequence). The CDR3 region is CASSLGTGATGELFF. CDR3 coding DNA: TGTGCTAGCAGCCTAGGGACAGGGGCTACCGGGGAGCTGTTTTTT.

The chain joins TRBV13 to TRBJ2-1; tentatively, D is TRBD1 (5 bases). CDR3 length: 14 residues. The V end was cut by 2 bases, the J end by 6 bases, with 11 bases between. Germline V gene lookup returns CDR1 PRHDT and CDR2 FYEKMQ (reference sequence). The CDR3 nucleotides read TGTGCCAGCAGCTTACAGACCAGGGCCAATGAGCAGTTCTTC. As protein: CASSLQTRANEQFF.